Below, 18 T cell receptor beta chains from the same sample are listed, as sequenced in a study of OX40 agonist ivuxolimab in advanced cancers. The method was immunoSEQ multiplex PCR; TCRdb's version includes in-frame clones alone and lacks a portion of them. Of over 40,000 clones listed, roughly 90% are singletons. This sample comprised CD4+ or CD8+ T cells sorted from blood, obtained in a trial of the OX40 agonist ivuxolimab. The receptors come from an adult with an advanced solid tumor such as melanoma, head and neck, liver or kidney cancer.

This chain joins TRBV30 and TRBJ2-1; D might be TRBD1 or TRBD2, each matching 6 bases. Per the germline V gene, CDR1 is GTSNPN and CDR2 is SVGIG (reference sequence). With 1 base removed from V and 8 bases from J, the gap between germline ends came to 9 bases. The CDR3 has 12 residues. CDR3 nucleotide sequence: TGTGCCTGGAGTGCCGGGGGCTATGAGCAGTTCTTC. As protein: CAWSAGGYEQFF.

To note about this clone: Other DNA variants within this sample encode the same CDR3. This rearrangement joins TRBV11-3 to TRBJ2-3, with TRBD2 identical over 11 bases. The CDR3 sequence is 17 residues long. V was clipped by 5 bases and J by 2 bases; unmatched bases: 9. CDR1 is SGHNT, CDR2 YENEEA, per germline. The CDR3 here is CASSPTPSGRYTDTQYF. CDR3 coding DNA: TGTGCCAGCAGCCCAACCCCTAGCGGGAGGTACACAGATACGCAGTATTTT.

For the CDR3, the DNA is TGTGCCAGCAGCGTAGTAAACGCCGGGAGCACTGAAGCTTTCTTT. It is translated as CASSVVNAGSTEAFF. The chain has TRBV9 and TRBJ1-1, with unresolved D. Germline V gene sequence: CDR1 SGDLS, CDR2 YYNGEE. Trimming removed 0 bases at V and 4 bases at J, with 13 bases between. This CDR3 region has 15 residues.

This chain joins TRBV28 and TRBJ2-3; no clear D gene. Germline V CDR1 and CDR2: MDHEN, SYDVKM. The CDR3 consists of 10 residues. The chain's CDR3 is CGNRMDTQYF. DNA of the CDR3: TGTGGGAACCGGATGGATACGCAGTATTTT.

The chain joins TRBV5-1 to TRBJ2-1, with 7 bases that match TRBD2. The germline V gene encodes CDR1 SGHRS and CDR2 YFSETQ. J lost 3 bases, V lost 6 bases, and 9 bases had no gene match. CDR3 length: 15 residues. The CDR3, as DNA: TGCGCCAGCACCCCGAGGGAGGGCGGCTACAATGAGCAGTTCTTC. It codes for CASTPREGGYNEQFF. Filled out from reference TRBV5-1 and TRBJ2-1, the complete variable domain reads KAGVTQTPRYLIKTRGQQVTLSCSPISGHRSVSWYQQTPGQGLQFLFEYFSETQRNKGNFPGRFSGRQFSNSRSEMNVSTLELGDSALYLCASTPREGGYNEQFFGPGTRLTVL.

Only a few counts were recorded for this clone. The V gene is TRBV10-3, the J gene TRBJ2-5; possible D gene TRBD2, 7 bases. Germline V CDR1 and CDR2: ENHRY, SYGVKD. Trimming took 4 bases from V and 1 from J, leaving 10 bases between them. The CDR3 has 14 residues. Here the CDR3 DNA reads TGTGCCATCAGTGTTAGGGGGGGCCAAGAGACCCAGTACTTC. Protein: CAISVRGGQETQYF.

In DNA form, the CDR3 reads TGTGCCAGTAGTGTCACCGGGACAGGGGGCAATCAGCCCCAGCATTTT. It codes for CASSVTGTGGNQPQHF. The chain combines TRBV19 with TRBJ1-5; TRBD1 matches at 10 bases. CDR1 and CDR2 (germline): LNHDA, SQIVND (reference sequence). J was trimmed by 2 bases and V by 5 bases; bases with no gene match: 6. This CDR3 contains 16 residues. The whole variable domain, remainder taken from reference TRBV19 and TRBJ1-5, is DGGITQSPKYLFRKEGQNVTLSCEQNLNHDAMYWYRQDPGQGLRLIYYSQIVNDFQKGDIAEGYSVSREKKESFPLTVTSAQKNPTAFYLCASSVTGTGGNQPQHFGDGTRLSIL.

The chain is built from TRBV5-1 and TRBJ2-1; D is perhaps TRBD1 (8 bases). The length of the CDR3 is 15 residues. Germline-derived CDR1 and CDR2 are SGHRS and YFSETQ. Trimming took off 8 bases at V and 1 base at J, with 16 bases between the two ends. Here the CDR3 DNA reads TGCGCCAGTGGTACAGGGGGGGTTTCCTACAATGAGCAGTTCTTC. This encodes CASGTGGVSYNEQFF.

This clone was counted a single time. The chain links TRBV7-3 to TRBJ2-5; 7 nucleotides match TRBD2. The J call may be wrong; the DNA end is better matched by TRBJ2-7. CDR1 SGHTA and CDR2 FQGTGA come from the germline V gene. The CDR3 is 15 residues long. The CDR3 DNA reads as TGTGCCAGCAGCTTAACGCCTAGCGGACCCTACGAGCAGTACTTC. Translated: CASSLTPSGPYEQYF.

This clone has just a few counts. The J gene is TRBJ1-2, the V gene TRBV9; 7 positions agree with TRBD1. V was pared by 4 bases and J by 8 bases, with 8 bases of the junction left unmatched. CDR1 and CDR2 (germline): SGDLS, YYNGEE. The CDR3 is 13 amino acids. In nucleotides, the CDR3 is TGTGCCAGCAGCACCACAGGGGTCGGAGGCTACACCTTC. Translated, it gives CASSTTGVGGYTF.

This clone has only a few counts. The chain combines TRBV19 with TRBJ1-1, with a tentative D call TRBD1 (5 bases). Trimming left V 5 bases short and J 6 bases short, with 13 bases between. The CDR3 consists of 13 residues. The germline CDR1 and CDR2 sequences are LNHDA and SQIVND (reference sequence). In nucleotides, the CDR3 is TGTGCCAGTAGTTACGGCTCGGGGGCTGAAGCTTTCTTT. It yields the protein CASSYGSGAEAFF.

This clone was observed a single time. This chain uses TRBV7-9 with TRBJ1-2, with a weak D call TRBD1 (6 bases). Germline-derived CDR1 and CDR2 are SEHNR and FQNEAQ (reference sequence). The CDR3 consists of 16 residues. The ends were cut back, 2 bases at V and 6 bases at J, with 19 bases in the middle. The CDR3, as DNA: TGTGCCAGCAGCTTACTACTCACCAGGGGAGGGAATGGCTACACCTTC. Residues: CASSLLLTRGGNGYTF.

V usage is TRBV19 and J usage is TRBJ2-3; D unclear. Trimming removed 9 bases at V and 2 bases at J, with 18 bases between. The CDR3 is 15 residues long. Germline CDR1 is LNHDA and CDR2 is SQIVND (reference sequence). Written as DNA, the CDR3 is TGTGCCAGCTCCCCGCGGCCCCTGGACACAGATACGCAGTATTTT. Translation gives CASSPRPLDTDTQYF.

The CDR3 DNA follows: TGCGCCAGCAGCGAGCCGGGGGGGTACAATGAGCAGTTCTTC. It specifies CASSEPGGYNEQFF. The rearrangement joins TRBV5-1 to TRBJ2-1; 8 bases map to TRBD2. In germline, CDR1 is SGHRS, CDR2 YFSETQ. The CDR3 covers 14 residues. J lost 4 bases, V lost 4 bases, and 4 bases had no gene match.

The rearrangement joins TRBV28 to TRBJ1-4; D gene unclear. CDR3 length equals 13 residues. Per the germline V gene, CDR1 is MDHEN and CDR2 is SYDVKM. Trimming removed 7 bases from V and 3 bases from J, with 9 bases in between. CDR3: CASKVQPNEKLFF. DNA of the CDR3: TGTGCCAGCAAGGTACAGCCTAATGAAAAACTGTTTTTT.

This rearrangement joins TRBV11-2 to TRBJ2-7, with no clear D. V was trimmed by 5 bases and J by 2 bases, leaving 13 bases between them. This CDR3 is 14 amino acids long. Germline-derived CDR1 and CDR2 are SGHAT and FQNNGV. The CDR3 sequence is CASSPPKGPYEQYF. The CDR3 nucleotides are TGTGCCAGCAGCCCCCCTAAGGGTCCCTACGAGCAGTACTTC.

A single count supports this clone. The rearrangement links TRBV5-1 to TRBJ2-7; D gene uncertain. The V gene lost 5 bases and the J gene lost 8 bases, with 11 bases spanning the gap. CDR3 size: 11 residues. Germline V CDR1 and CDR2: SGHRS, YFSETQ. The CDR3 DNA sequence: TGCGCCAGCAGTCTCGAGACCAAGCAGTACTTC. Residues: CASSLETKQYF.

V usage is TRBV18 and J usage is TRBJ1-2; TRBD1 matches at 7 bases. Germline lookup yields CDR1 KGHSH and CDR2 LQKENI. J lost 6 bases, V lost 3 bases, and 13 bases had no gene match. The CDR3 runs to 16 residues. The DNA for the CDR3 is TGTGCCAGCTCACCCAACCACCGACAGGGATCGGATGGCTACACCTTC. This gives the protein CASSPNHRQGSDGYTF.